The rows below give T cell receptor beta chains drawn from one sample of a study of shared clonotypes between healthy human individuals. Generated by immunoSEQ multiplex PCR, the TCRdb table keeps only in-frame clones and is missing some. The table includes more than 1.2 million clones, 98% to 99% detected once. Sequencing was carried out using naive CD4+ T cells sorted from blood. The receptor set was obtained from a man aged 25-45 years in good health. Both conserved end residues are part of each CDR3. The D gene is left open where the match is weak. Size is stated for part of the rows, as once, few or many counts, or as a class when the clone is expanded.

cdr3_nt	cdr3_aa	v_call	j_call	d_call	clone_size
TGTGCCAGCTCACGGGTGGGACAGGACTCCTACGAGCAGTACTTC	CASSRVGQDSYEQYF	TRBV18	TRBJ2-7	TRBD1	-
TGTGCCAGCAGTCTACAGGGGGCCCCTTTCACTGAAGCTTTCTTT	CASSLQGAPFTEAFF	TRBV6-6	TRBJ1-1	TRBD1	-
TGTGCCAGCAGATCTAGCGAGCAGTACTTC	CASRSSEQYF	TRBV27	TRBJ2-7	-	once
TGTGCCAGCAGCTTTTTCCGGGGGGCGAACACTGAAGCTTTCTTT	CASSFFRGANTEAFF	TRBV5-5	TRBJ1-1	-	-
TGTGCCAGCAGTCCCGGGAGTAGTGACGATACGCAGTATTTT	CASSPGSSDDTQYF	TRBV7-3	TRBJ2-3	-	-
TGCGCCAGCAGTGAGTCGCGGGGGGCTTACGAGCAGTACTTC	CASSESRGAYEQYF	TRBV10-1	TRBJ2-7	TRBD2	-
TGTGCCAGCAGCCCCCTGTTCGGAAAAGAGACCCAGTACTTC	CASSPLFGKETQYF	TRBV5-4	TRBJ2-5	-	-
TGTGCCAGCAGAAGAATTGTAGACAGTTATGAAAAACTGTTTTTT	CASRRIVDSYEKLFF	TRBV2	TRBJ1-4	-	-
TGTGCCAGCAGTCCACCGGAATGGCGTGAAAAACTGTTTTTT	CASSPPEWREKLFF	TRBV28	TRBJ1-4	-	-
TGTGCCAGCAGCTTGTCGGAGGTAGTCACCGGGGAGCTGTTTTTT	CASSLSEVVTGELFF	TRBV5-4	TRBJ2-2	-	-
TGTGCCAGCAGTCCGGGACAGGAAGAGACCCAGTACTTC	CASSPGQEETQYF	TRBV2	TRBJ2-5	TRBD1	-
TGTGCCACCAATCGCCCCATGAACACTGAAGCTTTCTTT	CATNRPMNTEAFF	TRBV6-5	TRBJ1-1	-	once
TGTGCCACCAGCAGAGGTCGAGGGGCGAACACCGGGGAGCTGTTTTTT	CATSRGRGANTGELFF	TRBV15	TRBJ2-2	-	-
TGTGCCAGCAGCTTAGGATCGGGAGGGCTCACAGATACGCAGTATTTT	CASSLGSGGLTDTQYF	TRBV7-6	TRBJ2-3	TRBD2	once
TGTGCCAGCAGCTTGCTAGCGGGAGTGAGCAATGAGCAGTTCTTC	CASSLLAGVSNEQFF	TRBV7-9	TRBJ2-1	TRBD2	-
TGTGCCAGCAGCTTAGCGGGAGTTACAGATACGCAGTATTTT	CASSLAGVTDTQYF	TRBV7-9	TRBJ2-3	-	-
TGTGCCAGCAGTCCTTGGGTGAGTCAGCCCCAGCATTTT	CASSPWVSQPQHF	TRBV27	TRBJ1-5	-	-
TGTGCCAGCTTAGCTGATTCGACAGCAGCTGTATTTTCATGCGGCCCGGAGGAGCAGTTCTTC	CASLADSTAAVFSCGPEEQFF	TRBV21-1	TRBJ2-1	-	-
TGTGCCAGCAGCGGGATCTCAAGCCCCCTTTCGGAGGAGCAGTTCTTC	CASSGISSPLSEEQFF	TRBV7-2	TRBJ2-1	-	-
TGCGCCAGCAGCTTGATGGCGGGAGTCAATGAGCAGTTCTTC	CASSLMAGVNEQFF	TRBV5-1	TRBJ2-1	TRBD2	-
TGTGCCAGCAGCTTAAGGAGGGTCGGGGTTTCCTACGAGCAGTACTTC	CASSLRRVGVSYEQYF	TRBV11-2	TRBJ2-7	-	-
TGTGCCAGCAGTTTATCTTTCTACGAGCAGTACTTC	CASSLSFYEQYF	TRBV28	TRBJ2-7	-	-
TGTGCCAGCTCACCGACTAGTTGGACGCAGTATTTT	CASSPTSWTQYF	TRBV18	TRBJ2-3	-	-
TGTGCCAGCCTTTCAAGTTGGGGAAAAAGGGGTGAGCAGTTCTTC	CASLSSWGKRGEQFF	TRBV6-5	TRBJ2-1	-	-
TGTGCCTGGAGTGTTCCCGATTGGACAGGGGGCCTCCCCTACGAGCAGTACTTC	CAWSVPDWTGGLPYEQYF	TRBV30	TRBJ2-7	TRBD1	-
TGTGCTAGCAGTAAATATCCGGAGAACACTGAAGCTTTCTTT	CASSKYPENTEAFF	TRBV7-7	TRBJ1-1	-	-
TGTGCCAGCAGCCCTCCGAGTGCGGGAGGGAGCACTGAAGCTTTCTTT	CASSPPSAGGSTEAFF	TRBV7-9	TRBJ1-1	-	-
TGTGCCAGCAGCTCGCGGACAGGGGGAATCTCTGGGGCCAACGTCCTGACTTTC	CASSSRTGGISGANVLTF	TRBV7-9	TRBJ2-6	TRBD1	-
TGTGCCAGCAGCTTACTTAGCGGGAGGGCCCCCTACGAGCAGTACTTC	CASSLLSGRAPYEQYF	TRBV11-2	TRBJ2-7	TRBD2	-
TGTGCCAGCAGCTTGGTACCCAGGGATAACTATGGCTACACCTTC	CASSLVPRDNYGYTF	TRBV5-4	TRBJ1-2	-	-
TGTGCCAGCAGCCTCTGGGGGACAACCGCCCTCACGGAGGGCTACACCTTC	CASSLWGTTALTEGYTF	TRBV7-2	TRBJ1-2	-	-
TGCAGCGTTGGTCGGAGCTCTGGAAACACCATATATTTT	CSVGRSSGNTIYF	TRBV29-1	TRBJ1-3	-	-
TGTGCTAGTGGTTTGGTAGGACAACATACGCAGTATTTT	CASGLVGQHTQYF	TRBV12-5	TRBJ2-3	-	-
TGTGCCAGCAGCTTACGTAGGACTAGCTATGAGCAGTTCTTC	CASSLRRTSYEQFF	TRBV13	TRBJ2-1	TRBD2	-
TGTGCCAGCGGTACTAGCGGGAGTTACGAGCAGTACTTC	CASGTSGSYEQYF	TRBV6-6	TRBJ2-7	TRBD2	-
TGTGCCAGCGGACGTTCAGGTGGAAACACCATATATTTT	CASGRSGGNTIYF	TRBV9	TRBJ1-3	-	-
TGCGCCAGCAGTGAGGGTCAGCGGAGGTCCTACGAGCAGTACTTC	CASSEGQRRSYEQYF	TRBV10-1	TRBJ2-7	-	-